This TCR beta chain is drawn from a study of long-term antiretroviral therapy in people with HIV. Regarding the study as a whole: Blood sampling spanned 2004 to 2017, possibly under older ART regimens. CDR3 length ranges were narrower in HIV repertoires than in controls. Patients on ART gained diversity, which nonetheless stayed below transplant donor controls.

From each donor, at least one pre-ART PBMC sample and at least two post-ART PBMC samples were obtained. Version v3.0 of the immunoSEQ assay was performed at survey level. TCRdb's copy holds only in-frame clones and misses some; the assay was immunoSEQ multiplex PCR. The data show about 20,000 clones, approximately 80% seen once. Germline lookup yields CDR1 SGHRS and CDR2 YFSETQ. The J segment lost 10 bases and the V segment lost 4 bases, leaving 14 bases of the junction unmatched. This CDR3 region has 16 residues. This clone has a single count. Antigen specificity is unknown. The clonotype comes from a woman aged 40 to 50 with HIV. The chain links TRBV5-1 to TRBJ2-1; 10 nucleotides line up with TRBD2. Sequences were derived from unsorted PBMCs, sampled 1.2 years after starting antiretroviral therapy. CDR3 DNA: TGCGCCAGCAGCGCTAGGACTAGCGGTGGGCTTGGGGAGCAGTTCTTC. Translating it yields CASSARTSGGLGEQFF.